This TCR beta chain came from a study of Ad26.COV2.S vaccination and SARS-CoV-2 variants. Study as a whole: Donor participated within the Ad26.COV2.S arm of the COV1001 trial. Doses of Ad26.COV2.S were injected into muscle once or twice, 56 days apart. Study conclusions and caveats: Measures of TCR breadth and depth may have fallen short of total T cell responses. Those who received vaccine or placebo ended up with similar non-spike TCR breadth.

Assay: immunoSEQ multiplex PCR; the TCRdb copy retains only in-frame clones and omits some. Among 450,000 to 550,000 clones, around 89% were seen once, and the ten largest hold around 1.8%. The CDR3 totals 13 residues. Trimming removed 5 bases at V and 5 bases at J, with 11 bases between. Germline lookup yields CDR1 SGHNT and CDR2 YYREEE (reference sequence). Treatment here: around 19 received Ad26.COV2.S at low or high dose, single or two shots; 5 received placebo; per-sample allocation not given. The samples were gathered on day 63 after the first injection of vaccine or placebo. As for this clone: Its antigen is as yet unknown.

The V call is TRBV5-4, the J call TRBJ2-1, with D uncertain. This receptor was identified in a person between 18 and 65 years old who received the Ad26.COV2.S COVID-19 vaccine or a placebo. Sequenced material: peripheral blood, taken in a trial of Ad26.COV2.S vaccine versus placebo. The CDR3 coding sequence is TGTGCCAGCAGTACCCCAGACGACAATGAGCAGTTCTTC. This translates into CASSTPDDNEQFF.